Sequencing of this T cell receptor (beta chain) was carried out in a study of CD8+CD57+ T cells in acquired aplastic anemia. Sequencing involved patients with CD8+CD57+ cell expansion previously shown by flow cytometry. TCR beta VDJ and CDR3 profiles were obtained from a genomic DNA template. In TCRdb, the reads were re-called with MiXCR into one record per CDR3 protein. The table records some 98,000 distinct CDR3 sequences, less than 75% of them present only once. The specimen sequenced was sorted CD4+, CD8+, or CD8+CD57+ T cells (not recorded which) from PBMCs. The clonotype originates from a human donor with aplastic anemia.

The CDR3 DNA follows: TGCAGTGCTAGTATCGAGGGCCGCAGTACGCAGTATTTT. Translated: CSASIEGRSTQYF. This rearrangement joins TRBV20-1 to TRBJ2-3; D perhaps matches TRBD2 (5 bases). The ends were cut back, 3 bases at V and 8 bases at J, with 15 bases in the middle. This CDR3 is built from 13 residues. Germline CDR1 and CDR2: DFQATT and SNEGSKA (reference sequence).